The 16 T cell receptor beta chains presented below share a single source sample, sequenced in a study of T cells in Graves' hyperthyroidism and ophthalmopathy. Using RNA transcripts as the source, TCR beta CDR3 regions were amplified. TCR CDR3 underwent first-round RT-PCR with the HTBI primer set. TCRdb ran MiXCR on the multiplex PCR reads and lists one entry per CDR3 protein. The table records hundreds of thousands of distinct CDR3 sequences, over 10% of them present only once. The sequenced material came from blood. The receptors here all came from a woman between 18 and 30 years old with Graves' hyperthyroidism.

This clonotype was counted a single time. The chain couples TRBV10-3 to TRBJ2-7; a possible D gene is TRBD2 (6 bases). CDR1 is ENHRY, CDR2 SYGVKD, per germline. The ends were cut back, 2 bases at V and 2 bases at J, with 16 bases in the middle. The CDR3 has 16 residues. The CDR3 coding sequence is TGTGCCATCAGTGAGATGAAAGGGAGGAACGCCTACGAGCAGTACTTC. Protein product: CAISEMKGRNAYEQYF.

This clonotype has ten or more counts. The chain has TRBV11-2 and TRBJ2-7; TRBD1 agrees at 8 bases. In germline, CDR1 is SGHAT, CDR2 FQNNGV. V shed 5 bases and J 4 bases; nucleotides not matched to a gene: 10. The CDR3 runs to 15 residues. CDR3 coding DNA: TGTGCCAGCAGCCAAATCCAGGGGGCGAGGTACGAGCAGTACTTC. This translates into CASSQIQGARYEQYF.

The sample holds many counts of this clonotype. J is TRBJ2-3 and V is TRBV7-9; a weak D match, TRBD2 (5 bases). Trimming cost V 6 bases and J 3 bases, with 19 bases left between them. CDR1 and CDR2 (germline): SEHNR, FQNEAQ (reference sequence). This CDR3 has 16 amino acids. In nucleotides, the CDR3 is TGTGCCAGCAGGGGAATGCACAGACGAGGGACAGATACGCAGTATTTT. Its translation is CASRGMHRRGTDTQYF.

This clonotype was observed many times. The chain is built from TRBV5-1 and TRBJ1-3, with D possibly TRBD1 on 6 matching bases. The CDR3 extends over 14 amino acids. The ends were cut back, 2 bases at V and 2 bases at J, with 8 bases in the middle. CDR1 is SGHRS, CDR2 YFSETQ, per germline. The CDR3 bases are TGCGCCAGCAGCTTAGGACAGACTGGAAACACCATATATTTT. This codes for CASSLGQTGNTIYF.

The CDR3 is CASSQVPGFYGYTF. CDR3 bases: TGCGCCAGCAGCCAAGTGCCGGGATTTTATGGCTACACCTTC. The rearrangement joins TRBV4-1 to TRBJ1-2, with unresolved D. Germline V gene sequence: CDR1 MGHRA, CDR2 YSYEKL. The CDR3 length is 14 residues. The germline V and J ends were trimmed by 1 base and 5 bases, with 11 bases remaining between them.

This chain connects TRBV18 to TRBJ2-7; D is perhaps TRBD2 (6 bases). The V gene's germline CDR1 is KGHSH and CDR2 LQKENI. CDR3 length: 12 amino acids. Between the trimmed V and J ends, which lost 4 bases and 9 bases, there was a span of 13 bases. The CDR3 region has the DNA TGTGCCAGCTCACTCGCGGGCGGGGTGCAGTACTTC. Translated, it gives CASSLAGGVQYF.

This clonotype was recorded many times. The chain has TRBV2 and TRBJ1-4, with D possibly being TRBD1 (5 bases). V gave up 6 bases and J gave up 0 bases, with 20 bases separating them. Germline assignment: CDR1 SNHLY and CDR2 FYNNEI. This CDR3 region has 18 residues. The CDR3 here is CASSLTVLGQATNEKLFF. The CDR3 DNA is TGTGCCAGCAGCCTGACAGTGTTAGGGCAGGCAACTAATGAAAAACTGTTTTTT.

The CDR3 spells CASSLVLAGGYNEQFF. In nucleotides, the CDR3 is TGCGCCAGCAGCTTGGTTCTAGCGGGAGGCTACAATGAGCAGTTCTTC. The gene calls are TRBV5-1 and TRBJ2-1, with 11 bases fitting TRBD2. V lost 0 bases, J lost 3 bases, and 2 bases stayed unmatched. The germline V gene has CDR1 SGHRS and CDR2 YFSETQ. The CDR3 spans 16 residues.

This clonotype was picked up many times. V is TRBV5-5 and J is TRBJ2-3; 7 bases fit TRBD1. Germline CDR1 SGHKS, CDR2 YYEKEE (reference sequence). This CDR3 comprises 15 residues. The V gene end was trimmed by 2 bases and the J gene end by 6 bases; junction bases not matched to a gene: 9. The CDR3 sequence is CASSFRDSPYDTQYF. The CDR3 DNA reads TGTGCCAGCAGCTTCCGGGACAGCCCCTACGATACGCAGTATTTT.

This clonotype was counted many times. This chain connects TRBV24-1 to TRBJ1-1; TRBD1 agrees at 9 bases. The CDR3 loop spans 15 amino acids. Trimming took 4 bases from V and 7 from J; bases not matched to a gene: 9. The germline V gene encodes CDR1 KGHDR and CDR2 SFDVKD. CDR3 sequence (DNA): TGTGCCACCAGTGACCCAGGACAGGGGACCAGTGAAGCTTTCTTT. Amino acids: CATSDPGQGTSEAFF.

The V and J genes are TRBV5-4 and TRBJ2-5; unclear D gene. Germline V gives CDR1 SGHNT, CDR2 YYREEE (reference sequence). Trimming took 4 bases from V and 0 from J, leaving 13 bases between them. The CDR3 is made up of 15 amino acids. The CDR3 DNA reads TGTGCCAGCAGCCCGGGCCCTACCTACCAAGAGACCCAGTACTTC. This translates into CASSPGPTYQETQYF. Using reference TRBV5-4 and TRBJ2-5 for the parts outside the CDR3, the full variable domain is ETGVTQSPTHLIKTRGQQVTLRCSSQSGHNTVSWYQQALGQGPQFIFQYYREEENGRGNFPPRFSGLQFPNYSSELNVNALELDDSALYLCASSPGPTYQETQYFGPGTRLLVL.

This clonotype was counted many times. The chain employs TRBV24-1 and TRBJ1-2; D call uncertain. CDR1 and CDR2 (germline): KGHDR, SFDVKD. The V gene lost 10 bases and the J gene lost 0 bases, with 5 bases spanning the gap. The CDR3 loop spans 11 amino acids. The CDR3 loop is CATGTNYGYTF. DNA of the CDR3: TGTGCCACAGGAACTAACTATGGCTACACCTTC.

As concerns this clonotype: This may come from a read error, since a much larger clone is one base off. Likely a read error: the CDR3 ends without its conserved phenylalanine or tryptophan. V usage is TRBV9 and J usage is TRBJ2-2, with D possibly TRBD2 on 5 matching bases. The CDR3 consists of 15 residues. With 3 bases removed from V and 1 base from J, the gap between germline ends came to 10 bases. The V gene's germline CDR1 is SGDLS and CDR2 YYNGEE. The CDR3: CASSALSGNTGELFS. As DNA, the CDR3 is TGTGCCAGCAGCGCTCTGAGCGGGAACACCGGGGAGCTGTTTTCT.

This clonotype showed up many times. Its ends do not fully match the called genes, so a read error is possible. V and J are TRBV20-1 and TRBJ1-1, with a tentative D call TRBD1 (5 bases). CDR1 DFQATT and CDR2 SNEGSKA come from the germline V gene (reference sequence). The CDR3 contains 11 residues. CDR3 region: CSAREGTEAFF. The CDR3 region has the DNA TGCAGTGCTCGAGAGGGGACTGAAGCTTTCTTT.

This clonotype appeared a few times. This chain links TRBV5-6 with TRBJ2-5, with 14 nucleotides matching TRBD2. Germline V gives CDR1 SGHDT, CDR2 YYEEEE. This CDR3 spans 16 amino acids. With V trimmed by 4 bases and J by 3 bases, 5 bases remained unmatched. CDR3 residues: CASSPTGLAGEETQYF. The CDR3 nucleotides read TGTGCCAGCAGCCCCACGGGACTAGCGGGAGAAGAGACCCAGTACTTC. Filled out from reference TRBV5-6 and TRBJ2-5, the complete variable domain reads DAGVTQSPTHLIKTRGQQVTLRCSPKSGHDTVSWYQQALGQGPQFIFQYYEEEERQRGNFPDRFSGHQFPNYSSELNVNALLLGDSALYLCASSPTGLAGEETQYFGPGTRLLVL.

This chain uses TRBV6-2 or TRBV6-3 with TRBJ2-3, with 8 bases lining up with TRBD2. The CDR3 totals 14 residues. The germline gives CDR1 MNHEY, CDR2 SVGEGT. The junction had 2 bases not matched to a gene; V was cut back by 6 bases and J by 0 bases. CDR3 loop: CASRRTSSTDTQYF. In nucleotides, the CDR3 is TGTGCCAGCAGAAGGACTAGCAGCACAGATACGCAGTATTTT.